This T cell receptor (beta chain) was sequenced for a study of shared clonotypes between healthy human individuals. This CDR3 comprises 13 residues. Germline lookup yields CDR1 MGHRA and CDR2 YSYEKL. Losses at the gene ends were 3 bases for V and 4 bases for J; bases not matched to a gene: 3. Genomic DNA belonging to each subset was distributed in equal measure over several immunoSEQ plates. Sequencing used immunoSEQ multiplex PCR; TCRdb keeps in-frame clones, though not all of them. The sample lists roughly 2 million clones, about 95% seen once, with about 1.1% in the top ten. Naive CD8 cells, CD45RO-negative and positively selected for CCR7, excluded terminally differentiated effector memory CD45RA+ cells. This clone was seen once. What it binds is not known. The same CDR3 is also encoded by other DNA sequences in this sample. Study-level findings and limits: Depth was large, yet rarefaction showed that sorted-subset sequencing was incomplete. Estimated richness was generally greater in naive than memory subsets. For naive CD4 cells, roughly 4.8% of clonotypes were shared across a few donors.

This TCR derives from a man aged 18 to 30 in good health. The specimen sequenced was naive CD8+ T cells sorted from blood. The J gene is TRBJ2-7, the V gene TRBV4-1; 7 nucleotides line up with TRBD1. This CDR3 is CASSQRQGYEQYF. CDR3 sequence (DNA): TGCGCCAGCAGCCAGCGACAGGGATACGAGCAGTACTTC.